The sequence of this T cell receptor (beta chain) was determined in a study of blood T cell repertoires in COVID-19. As for the study in general: Sources were T cells, B-cell-depleted T cells, or PBMCs; the material itself was cDNA or gDNA.

Everyone who took part was 18 to 89 years old, and they came from 24 US areas. Donors were grouped by their self-reported clinical history. The protocol was immunoSEQ multiplex PCR, while the TCRdb copy is restricted to in-frame clones and leaves out a portion. The repertoire includes 150,000 or so clones, about 88% of them detected once, and 1% to 1.5% sits in the top ten. V was cut by 0 bases and J by 2 bases, with 15 bases left in between. Germline lookup yields CDR1 SGHVS and CDR2 FQNEAQ. The CDR3 has 17 residues. This sequence was found in a human donor with acute COVID-19. The donor label of this sample is uncertain. The sequenced sample consisted of PBMCs or T cells enriched from blood (not recorded which). V usage is TRBV7-8 and J usage is TRBJ2-3, with D maybe TRBD2 (6 bases). CDR3 coding DNA: TGTGCCAGCAGCTTAGCCGGGGGACGCGCGAACACAGATACGCAGTATTTT. As protein: CASSLAGGRANTDTQYF.